This T cell receptor beta chain came from a study of blood T cell repertoires in COVID-19. Study background: Researchers got acute and convalescent COVID-19 samples from the United States, Italy and Spain. T cells, B-cell-depleted T cells, or PBMCs provided the cDNA or gDNA that served as material.

The CDR3 has 16 residues. CDR1 and CDR2 from the germline V gene are MGHRA and YSYEKL. V lost 1 base and J lost 0, with 13 bases in between. Followed over time, Seattle patients had been enrolled while infection was active. Authors' analysis steps: Amplified reference gene primers provided the basis for estimating nucleated cell counts. TCRdb's copy holds only in-frame clones and misses some; the assay was immunoSEQ multiplex PCR. V and J calls and clone size are copied from that table; D and trimming were computed from the DNA. Of 200,000 to 300,000 clones in the sample, approximately 92% were seen once.

The clonotype originates from a person aged 18 to 30 with COVID-19, enrolled during active disease. The chain combines TRBV4-1 with TRBJ2-7; no firm D call. The sample taken for sequencing was peripheral blood. The CDR3 reads CASSQAVVSVSYEQYF. For the CDR3, the DNA is TGCGCCAGCAGCCAAGCAGTCGTCAGCGTCTCCTACGAGCAGTACTTC.